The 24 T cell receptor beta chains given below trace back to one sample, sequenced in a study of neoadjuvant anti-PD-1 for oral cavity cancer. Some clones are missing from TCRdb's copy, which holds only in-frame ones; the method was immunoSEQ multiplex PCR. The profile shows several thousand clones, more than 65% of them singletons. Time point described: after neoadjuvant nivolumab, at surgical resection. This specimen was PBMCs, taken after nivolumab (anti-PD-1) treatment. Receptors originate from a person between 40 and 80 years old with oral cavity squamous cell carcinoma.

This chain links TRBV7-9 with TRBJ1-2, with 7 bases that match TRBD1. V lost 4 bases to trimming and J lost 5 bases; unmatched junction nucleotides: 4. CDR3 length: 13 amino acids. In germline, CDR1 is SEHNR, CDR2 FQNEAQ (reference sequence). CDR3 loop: CASSSGQRYGYTF. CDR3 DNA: TGTGCCAGCAGCTCGGGACAGCGGTATGGCTACACCTTC.

CDR3 loop: CASSLGLGQGQGYTF. The CDR3 region has the DNA TGTGCCAGCAGCTTAGGGTTGGGACAGGGACAGGGCTACACCTTC. V and J are TRBV13 and TRBJ1-2, with TRBD1 identical over 9 bases. V lost 0 bases to trimming and J lost 8 bases; unmatched junction nucleotides: 7. The CDR3 extends over 15 amino acids. CDR1 and CDR2 from the germline V gene are PRHDT and FYEKMQ (reference sequence).

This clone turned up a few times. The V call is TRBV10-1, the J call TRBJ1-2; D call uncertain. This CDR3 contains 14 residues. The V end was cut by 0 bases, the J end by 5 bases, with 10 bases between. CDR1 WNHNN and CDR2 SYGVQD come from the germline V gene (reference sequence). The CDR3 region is CASSESIPGYGYTF. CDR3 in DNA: TGCGCCAGCAGTGAGTCGATACCAGGATATGGCTACACCTTC.

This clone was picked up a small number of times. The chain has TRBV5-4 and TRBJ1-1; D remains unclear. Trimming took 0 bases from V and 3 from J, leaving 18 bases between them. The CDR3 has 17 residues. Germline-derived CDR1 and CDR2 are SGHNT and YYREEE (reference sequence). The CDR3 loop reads CASSLGGGRGFDTEAFF. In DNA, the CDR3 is TGTGCCAGCAGCTTGGGCGGCGGACGCGGTTTTGACACTGAAGCTTTCTTT.

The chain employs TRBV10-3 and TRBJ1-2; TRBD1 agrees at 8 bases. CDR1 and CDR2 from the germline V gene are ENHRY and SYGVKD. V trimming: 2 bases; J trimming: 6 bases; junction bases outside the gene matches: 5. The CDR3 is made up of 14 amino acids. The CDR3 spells CAISEAGQANGYTF. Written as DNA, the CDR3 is TGTGCCATCAGTGAGGCGGGACAGGCAAATGGCTACACCTTC.

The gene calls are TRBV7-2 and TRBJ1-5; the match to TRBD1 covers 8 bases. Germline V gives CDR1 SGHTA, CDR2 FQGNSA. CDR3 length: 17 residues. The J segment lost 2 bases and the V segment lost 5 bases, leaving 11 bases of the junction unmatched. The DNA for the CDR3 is TGTGCCAGCAGCCGTGAGCTTGGGACAGGAGGCAATCAGCCCCAGCATTTT. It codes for CASSRELGTGGNQPQHF.

The CDR3 region is CASSRDRRRQETQYF. In DNA, the CDR3 is TGTGCCAGCAGTCGGGACAGGAGAAGACAAGAGACCCAGTACTTC. The rearrangement uses TRBV6-1 and TRBJ2-5, with 8 bases identical to TRBD1. The germline gives CDR1 MNHNS, CDR2 SASEGT. This CDR3 comprises 15 residues. J gave up 2 bases and V 5 bases, and 7 bases lay outside the gene matches.

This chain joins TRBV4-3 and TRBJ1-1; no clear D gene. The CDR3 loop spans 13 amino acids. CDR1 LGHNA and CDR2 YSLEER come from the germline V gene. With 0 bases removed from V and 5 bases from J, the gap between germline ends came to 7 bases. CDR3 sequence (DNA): TGCGCCAGCAGCCAAGATATGGAGACTGAAGCTTTCTTT. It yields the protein CASSQDMETEAFF.

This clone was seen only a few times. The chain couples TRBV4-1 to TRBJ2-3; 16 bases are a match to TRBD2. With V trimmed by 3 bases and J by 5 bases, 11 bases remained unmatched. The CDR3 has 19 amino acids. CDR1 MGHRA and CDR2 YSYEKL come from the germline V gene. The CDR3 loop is CASSHPGLAGGQNRDTQYF. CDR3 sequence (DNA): TGCGCCAGCAGCCACCCGGGACTAGCGGGGGGGCAGAATAGAGATACGCAGTATTTT.

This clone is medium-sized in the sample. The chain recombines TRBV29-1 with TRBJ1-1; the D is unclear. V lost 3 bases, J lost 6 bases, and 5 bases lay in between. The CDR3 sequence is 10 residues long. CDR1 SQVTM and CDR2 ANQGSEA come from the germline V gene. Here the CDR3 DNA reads TGCAGCGTTGAGGTGGCTGAAGCTTTCTTT. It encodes CSVEVAEAFF.

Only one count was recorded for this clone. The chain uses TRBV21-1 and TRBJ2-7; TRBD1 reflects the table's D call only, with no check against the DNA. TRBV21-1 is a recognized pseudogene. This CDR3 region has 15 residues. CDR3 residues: CASSPLPRGTYEQYF. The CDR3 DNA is TGTGCCAGCAGCCCCCTCCCCAGGGGGACCTACGAGCAGTACTTC.

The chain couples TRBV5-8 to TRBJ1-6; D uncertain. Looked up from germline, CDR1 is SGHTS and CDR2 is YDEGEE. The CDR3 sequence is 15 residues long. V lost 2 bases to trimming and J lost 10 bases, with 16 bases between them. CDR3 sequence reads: CASSFVGITRSPLHF. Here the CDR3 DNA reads TGTGCCAGCAGCTTTGTTGGGATTACAAGATCACCCCTCCACTTT.

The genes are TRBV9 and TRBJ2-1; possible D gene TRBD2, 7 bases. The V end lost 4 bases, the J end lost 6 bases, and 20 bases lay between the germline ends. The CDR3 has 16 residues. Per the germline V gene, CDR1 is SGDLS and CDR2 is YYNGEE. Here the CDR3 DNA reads TGTGCCAGCAGCCCAGAGGGGGGGGATTACTTCAATGAGCAGTTCTTC. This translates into CASSPEGGDYFNEQFF. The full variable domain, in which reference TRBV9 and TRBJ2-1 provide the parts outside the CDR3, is DSGVTQTPKHLITATGQRVTLRCSPRSGDLSVYWYQQSLDQGLQFLIQYYNGEERAKGNILERFSAQQFPDLHSELNLSSLELGDSALYFCASSPEGGDYFNEQFFGPGTRLTVL.

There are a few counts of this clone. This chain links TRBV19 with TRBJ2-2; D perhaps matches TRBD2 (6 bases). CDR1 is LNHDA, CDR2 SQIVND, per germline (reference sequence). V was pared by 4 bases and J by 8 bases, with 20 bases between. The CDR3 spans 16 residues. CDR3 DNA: TGTGCCAGTAGTACAGGGACTTCGCATGGGGCAGGGGAGCTGTTTTTT. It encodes CASSTGTSHGAGELFF.

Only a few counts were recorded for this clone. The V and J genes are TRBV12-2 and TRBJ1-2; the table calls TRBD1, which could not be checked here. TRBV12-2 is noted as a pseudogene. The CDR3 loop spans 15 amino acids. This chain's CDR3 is CASRQPGDSNYGYTF. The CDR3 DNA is TGTGCAAGTCGCCAGCCAGGGGATTCTAACTATGGCTACACCTTC.

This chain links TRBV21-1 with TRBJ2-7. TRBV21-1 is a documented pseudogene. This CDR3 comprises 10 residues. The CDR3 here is CAITLPEQYF. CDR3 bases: TGTGCCATCACACTGCCCGAGCAGTACTTC.

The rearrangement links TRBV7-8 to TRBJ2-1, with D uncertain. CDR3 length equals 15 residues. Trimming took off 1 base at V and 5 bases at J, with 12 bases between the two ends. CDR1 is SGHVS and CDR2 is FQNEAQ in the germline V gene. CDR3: CASSLDRTQHNEQFF. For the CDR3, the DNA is TGTGCCAGCAGCTTAGACCGGACCCAACACAATGAGCAGTTCTTC.

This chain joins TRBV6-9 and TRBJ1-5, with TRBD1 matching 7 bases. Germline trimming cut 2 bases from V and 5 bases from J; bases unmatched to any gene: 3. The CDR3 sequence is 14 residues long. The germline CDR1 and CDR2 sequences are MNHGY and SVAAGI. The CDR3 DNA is TGTGCCAGCAGTTATGACAGGGCACATCAGCCCCAGCATTTT. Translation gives CASSYDRAHQPQHF.

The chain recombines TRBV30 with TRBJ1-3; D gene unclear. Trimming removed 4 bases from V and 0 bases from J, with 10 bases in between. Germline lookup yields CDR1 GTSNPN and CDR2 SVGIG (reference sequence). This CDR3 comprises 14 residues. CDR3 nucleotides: TGTGCCTGGACCACCGGAGGCTCTGGAAACACCATATATTTT. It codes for CAWTTGGSGNTIYF. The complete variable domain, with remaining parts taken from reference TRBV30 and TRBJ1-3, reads SQTIHQWPATLVQPVGSPLSLECTVEGTSNPNLYWYRQAAGRGLQLLFYSVGIGQISSEVPQNLSASRPQDRQFILSSKKLLLSDSGFYLCAWTTGGSGNTIYFGEGSWLTVV.

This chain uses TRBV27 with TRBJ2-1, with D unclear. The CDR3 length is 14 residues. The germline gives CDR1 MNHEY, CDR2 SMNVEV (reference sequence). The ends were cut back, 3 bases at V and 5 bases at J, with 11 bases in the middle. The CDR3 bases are TGTGCCAGCAGTTTGAGGCACCCGAACAATGAGCAGTTCTTC. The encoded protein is CASSLRHPNNEQFF.

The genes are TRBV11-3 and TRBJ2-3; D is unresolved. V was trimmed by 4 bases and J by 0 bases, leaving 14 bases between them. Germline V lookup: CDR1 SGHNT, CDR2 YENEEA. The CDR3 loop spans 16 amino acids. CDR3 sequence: CASSSNVGSSTDTQYF. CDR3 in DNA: TGTGCCAGCAGCTCGAACGTGGGCAGTAGCACAGATACGCAGTATTTT. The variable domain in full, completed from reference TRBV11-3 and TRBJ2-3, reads EAGVVQSPRYKIIEKKQPVAFWCNPISGHNTLYWYLQNLGQGPELLIRYENEEAVDDSQLPKDRFSAERLKGVDSTLKIQPAELGDSAVYLCASSSNVGSSTDTQYFGPGTRLTVL.

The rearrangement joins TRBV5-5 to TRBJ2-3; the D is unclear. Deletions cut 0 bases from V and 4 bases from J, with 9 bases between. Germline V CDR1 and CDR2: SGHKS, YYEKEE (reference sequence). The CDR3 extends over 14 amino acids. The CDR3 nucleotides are TGTGCCAGCAGCTTGGCTGGGGTGTCAGATACGCAGTATTTT. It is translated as CASSLAGVSDTQYF.

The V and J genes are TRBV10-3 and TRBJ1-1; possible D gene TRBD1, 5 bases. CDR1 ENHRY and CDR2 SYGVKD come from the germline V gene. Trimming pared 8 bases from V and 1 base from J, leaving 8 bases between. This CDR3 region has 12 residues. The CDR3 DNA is TGTGCCATCTCGACAGAGAACACTGAAGCTTTCTTT. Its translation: CAISTENTEAFF.

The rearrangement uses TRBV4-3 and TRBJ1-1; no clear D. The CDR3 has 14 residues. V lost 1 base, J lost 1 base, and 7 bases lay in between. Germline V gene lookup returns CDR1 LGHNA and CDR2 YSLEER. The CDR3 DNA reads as TGCGCCAGCAGCCAAGGTTTGGGGAACACTGAAGCTTTCTTT. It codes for CASSQGLGNTEAFF.